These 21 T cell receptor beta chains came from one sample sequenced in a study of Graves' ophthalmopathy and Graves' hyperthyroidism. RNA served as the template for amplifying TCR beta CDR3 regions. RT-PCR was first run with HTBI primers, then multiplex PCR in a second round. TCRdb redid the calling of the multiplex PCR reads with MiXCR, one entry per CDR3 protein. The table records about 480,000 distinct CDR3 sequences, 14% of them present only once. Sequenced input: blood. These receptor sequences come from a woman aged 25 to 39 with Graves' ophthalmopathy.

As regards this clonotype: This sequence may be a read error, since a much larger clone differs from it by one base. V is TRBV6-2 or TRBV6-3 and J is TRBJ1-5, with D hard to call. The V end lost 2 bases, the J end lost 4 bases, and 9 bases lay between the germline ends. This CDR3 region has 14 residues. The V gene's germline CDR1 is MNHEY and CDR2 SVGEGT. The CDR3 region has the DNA TGTGCCAGCAGTTACGGACGGCAAAATCAGCCCCAGCATTTT. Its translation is CASSYGRQNQPQHF.

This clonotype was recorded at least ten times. CDR3 sequence reads: CAWSGQETQYF. The CDR3 coding sequence is TGTGCCTGGAGTGGACAAGAGACCCAGTACTTC. V is TRBV30 and J is TRBJ2-5, with unresolved D. V shed 1 base and J shed 2 bases, with 2 bases lying between them. Germline CDR1 and CDR2: GTSNPN and SVGIG (reference sequence). The CDR3 is 11 amino acids.

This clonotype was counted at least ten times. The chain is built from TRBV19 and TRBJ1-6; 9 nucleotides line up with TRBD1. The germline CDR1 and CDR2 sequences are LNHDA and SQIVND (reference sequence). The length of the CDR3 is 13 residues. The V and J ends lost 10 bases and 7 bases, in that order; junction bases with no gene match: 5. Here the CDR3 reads CATMDRGNSPLHF. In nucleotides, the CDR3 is TGTGCCACCATGGACAGGGGAAATTCACCCCTCCACTTT. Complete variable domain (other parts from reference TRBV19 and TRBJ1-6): DGGITQSPKYLFRKEGQNVTLSCEQNLNHDAMYWYRQDPGQGLRLIYYSQIVNDFQKGDIAEGYSVSREKKESFPLTVTSAQKNPTAFYLCATMDRGNSPLHFGNGTRLTVT.

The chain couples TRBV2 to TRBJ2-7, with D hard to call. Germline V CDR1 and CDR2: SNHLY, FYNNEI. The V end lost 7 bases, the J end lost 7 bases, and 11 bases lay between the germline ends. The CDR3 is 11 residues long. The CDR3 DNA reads TGTGCCAGCACTGCTACTACGGAGCAGTACTTC. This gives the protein CASTATTEQYF.

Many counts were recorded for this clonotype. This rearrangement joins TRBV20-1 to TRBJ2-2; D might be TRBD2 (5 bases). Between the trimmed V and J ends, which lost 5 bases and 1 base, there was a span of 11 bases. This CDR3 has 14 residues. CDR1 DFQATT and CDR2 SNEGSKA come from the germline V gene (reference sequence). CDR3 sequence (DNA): TGCAGTGCTGGGAGACCAGGGAACACCGGGGAGCTGTTTTTT. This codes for CSAGRPGNTGELFF.

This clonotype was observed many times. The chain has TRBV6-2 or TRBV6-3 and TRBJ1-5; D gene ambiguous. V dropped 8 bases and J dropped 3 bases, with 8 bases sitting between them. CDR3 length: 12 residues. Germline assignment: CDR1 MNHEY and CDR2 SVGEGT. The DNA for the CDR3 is TGTGCCAGCGGTAGAAACAATCAGCCCCAGCATTTT. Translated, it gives CASGRNNQPQHF.

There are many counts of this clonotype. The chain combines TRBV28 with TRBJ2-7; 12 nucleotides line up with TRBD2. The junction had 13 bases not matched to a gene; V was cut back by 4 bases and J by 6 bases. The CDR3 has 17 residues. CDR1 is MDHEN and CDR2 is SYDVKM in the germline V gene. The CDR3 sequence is CASSSPGTSGRQFEQYF. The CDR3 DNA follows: TGTGCCAGCAGTTCCCCCGGGACTAGCGGGCGTCAATTCGAGCAGTACTTC.

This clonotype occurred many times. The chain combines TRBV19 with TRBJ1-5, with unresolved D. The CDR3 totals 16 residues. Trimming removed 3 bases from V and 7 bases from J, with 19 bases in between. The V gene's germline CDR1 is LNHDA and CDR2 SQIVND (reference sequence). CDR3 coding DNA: TGTGCCAGTAGTATTTCTGTACACACGACAAGGCAGCCCCAGCATTTT. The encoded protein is CASSISVHTTRQPQHF.

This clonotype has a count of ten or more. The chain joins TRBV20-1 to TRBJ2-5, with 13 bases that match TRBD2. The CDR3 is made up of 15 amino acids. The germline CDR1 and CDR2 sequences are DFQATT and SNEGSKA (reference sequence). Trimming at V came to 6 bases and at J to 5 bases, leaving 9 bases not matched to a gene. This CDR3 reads CSARTSGSRSETQYF. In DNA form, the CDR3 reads TGCAGTGCCAGGACTAGCGGGAGTAGGTCTGAGACCCAGTACTTC.

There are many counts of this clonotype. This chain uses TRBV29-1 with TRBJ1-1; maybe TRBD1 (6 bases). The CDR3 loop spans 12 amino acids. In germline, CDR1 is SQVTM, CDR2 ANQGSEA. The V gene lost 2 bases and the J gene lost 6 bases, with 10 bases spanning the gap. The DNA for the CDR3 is TGCAGCGTTGAAAAGGGGGAGTCTGAAGCTTTCTTT. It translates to CSVEKGESEAFF.

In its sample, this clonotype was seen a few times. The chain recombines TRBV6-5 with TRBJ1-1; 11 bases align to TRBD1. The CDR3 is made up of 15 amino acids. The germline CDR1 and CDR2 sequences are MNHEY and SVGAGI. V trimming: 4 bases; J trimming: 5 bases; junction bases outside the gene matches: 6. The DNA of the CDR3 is TGTGCCAGCAGTTGCTCCGGGACAGGGGGAACTGAAGCTTTCTTT. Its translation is CASSCSGTGGTEAFF.

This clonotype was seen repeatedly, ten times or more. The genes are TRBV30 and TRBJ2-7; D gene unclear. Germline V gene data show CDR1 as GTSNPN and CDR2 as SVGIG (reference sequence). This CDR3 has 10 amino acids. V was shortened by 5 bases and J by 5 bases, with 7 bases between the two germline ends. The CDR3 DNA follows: TGTGCCTGGGGGGAAAACGAGCAGTACTTC. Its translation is CAWGENEQYF.

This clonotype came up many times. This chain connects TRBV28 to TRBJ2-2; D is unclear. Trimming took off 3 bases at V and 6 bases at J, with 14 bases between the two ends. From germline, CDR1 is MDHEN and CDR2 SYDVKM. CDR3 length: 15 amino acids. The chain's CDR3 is CASSLLPRYSGELFF. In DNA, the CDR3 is TGTGCCAGCAGTTTGTTACCCCGGTACTCCGGGGAGCTGTTTTTT.

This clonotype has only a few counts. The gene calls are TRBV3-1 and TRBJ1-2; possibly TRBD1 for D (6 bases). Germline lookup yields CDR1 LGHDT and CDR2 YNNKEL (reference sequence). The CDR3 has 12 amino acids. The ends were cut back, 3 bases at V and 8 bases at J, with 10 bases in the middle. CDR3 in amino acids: CASSHRGAGYTF. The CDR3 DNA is TGTGCCAGCAGCCACAGGGGTGCGGGCTACACCTTC.

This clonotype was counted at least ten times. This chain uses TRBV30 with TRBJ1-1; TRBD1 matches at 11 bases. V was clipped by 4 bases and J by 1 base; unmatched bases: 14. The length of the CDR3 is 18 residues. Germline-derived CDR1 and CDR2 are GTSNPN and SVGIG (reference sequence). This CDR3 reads CAWISFGRDRGTNTEAFF. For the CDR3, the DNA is TGTGCCTGGATCTCATTTGGTCGGGACAGGGGGACGAACACTGAAGCTTTCTTT.

This CDR3 is CASSQVGRITEAFF. The CDR3 bases are TGCGCCAGCAGCCAAGTGGGGCGGATCACTGAAGCTTTCTTT. The rearrangement links TRBV4-1 to TRBJ1-1; tentatively, D is TRBD1 (5 bases). The CDR3 has 14 residues. Trimming took 1 base from V and 4 from J, leaving 10 bases between them. Germline lookup yields CDR1 MGHRA and CDR2 YSYEKL.

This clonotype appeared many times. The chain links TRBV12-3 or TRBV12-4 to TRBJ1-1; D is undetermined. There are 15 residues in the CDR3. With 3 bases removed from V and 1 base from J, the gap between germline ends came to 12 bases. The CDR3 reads CASSLSGLGNTEAFF. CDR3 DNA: TGTGCCAGCAGTTTGAGCGGATTAGGGAACACTGAAGCTTTCTTT.

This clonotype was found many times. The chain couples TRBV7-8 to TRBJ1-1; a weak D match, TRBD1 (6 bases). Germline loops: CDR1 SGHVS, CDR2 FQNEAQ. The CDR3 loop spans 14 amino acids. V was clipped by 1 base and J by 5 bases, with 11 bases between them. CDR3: CASSLGGGETEAFF. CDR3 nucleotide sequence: TGTGCCAGCAGCTTAGGAGGGGGTGAGACTGAAGCTTTCTTT.

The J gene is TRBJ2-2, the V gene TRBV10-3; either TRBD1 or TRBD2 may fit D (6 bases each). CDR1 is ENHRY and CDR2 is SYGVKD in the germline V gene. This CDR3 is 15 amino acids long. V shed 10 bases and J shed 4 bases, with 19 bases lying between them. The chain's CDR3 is CATRGMTSATGELFF. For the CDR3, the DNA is TGTGCCACCAGGGGAATGACTAGTGCCACCGGGGAGCTGTTTTTT.

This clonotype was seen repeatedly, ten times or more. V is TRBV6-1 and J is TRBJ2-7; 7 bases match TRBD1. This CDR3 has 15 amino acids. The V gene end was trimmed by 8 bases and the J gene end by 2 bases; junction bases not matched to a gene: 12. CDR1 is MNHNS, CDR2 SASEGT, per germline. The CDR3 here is CASCLQQGKTYEQYF. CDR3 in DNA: TGTGCCAGCTGCCTTCAACAGGGGAAAACCTACGAGCAGTACTTC.

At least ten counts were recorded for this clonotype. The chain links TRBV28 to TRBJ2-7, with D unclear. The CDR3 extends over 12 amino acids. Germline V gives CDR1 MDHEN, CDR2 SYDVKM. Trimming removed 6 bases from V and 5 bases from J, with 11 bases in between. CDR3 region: CASSSSLNEQYF. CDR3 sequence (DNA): TGTGCCAGCAGCTCCTCTCTCAACGAGCAGTACTTC.